Listed here are 9 T cell receptor beta chains from one sample, sequenced in a study of T cell clonality in common variable immunodeficiency (dated by TCRdb to between 2015 and 2017). Preparation of the library involved the immunoSEQ multiplex PCR assay. TCRdb provides this immuneACCESS table in a form limited to in-frame rearrangements. Some clones are lacking; in checked studies, under half of them reflect an unresolved V gene, and why the rest are absent is not known. There are under 40,000 clones in this sample, and none of them is a singleton. About 1% of the sample belongs to the ten largest clones. Material: peripheral blood mononuclear cells. All receptors come from a person between 18 and 75 years old in good health.

This clone was counted at least ten times. The read stops 3 residues short of the end of the CDR3; the missing end is completed from the germline J gene. V is TRBV7-9 and J is TRBJ2-5; 10 bases fit TRBD2. The germline gives CDR1 SEHNR, CDR2 FQNEAQ (reference sequence). J lost 3 bases, V lost 9 bases, and 10 bases had no gene match. The CDR3 totals 15 residues. The CDR3 DNA, read in part, is TGTGCCAGTATGGTCGGAGCGGGAGGGAAAGAGACC. Its translation: CASMVGAGGKET. The complete CDR3 reads CASMVGAGGKETQYF.

This clone was picked up many times. The read ends 3 residues before the CDR3 terminus; that terminus is restored from the germline J gene. The chain employs TRBV7-2 and TRBJ1-1, with D possibly being TRBD1 (5 bases). Germline loops: CDR1 SGHTA, CDR2 FQGNSA. This CDR3 is 13 amino acids long. The ends were cut back, 2 bases at V and 5 bases at J, with 9 bases in the middle. The CDR3 sequence: CASSLQRQTEAFF. CDR3 DNA (partial): TGTGCCAGCAGCTTACAAAGACAGACTGAA.

Many counts were recorded for this clone. The CDR3 end is not reached by the read, which stops 3 residues before it; the germline J gene fills it in. J is TRBJ1-3 and V is TRBV5-6; D is unclear. The CDR3 is 14 residues long. Germline V gives CDR1 SGHDT, CDR2 YYEEEE. Trimming removed 0 bases at V and 1 base at J, with 5 bases between. The CDR3 DNA, read in part, is TGTGCCAGCAGCTTGGATCTTTCTGGAAACACC. It is translated as CASSLDLSGNT. The full CDR3 sequence reads CASSLDLSGNTIYF.

This clone occurred many times. Read sequence stops 3 residues before the CDR3 end, and the germline J gene provides the missing end. This chain uses TRBV12-3 or TRBV12-4 with TRBJ1-1; D gene ambiguous. This CDR3 has 14 residues. V lost 0 bases to trimming and J lost 1 base, with 6 bases between them. The CDR3 loop reads CASSLADRNTEAFF. The DNA read from the CDR3 is TGTGCCAGCAGTTTAGCCGATAGGAACACTGAA.

In this sample, this clone turned up many times. The DNA ends 3 residues before the CDR3 does, and the rest of the CDR3 is filled in from the germline J gene. This chain joins TRBV6-2 or TRBV6-3 and TRBJ1-1; 8 bases align to TRBD1. Unmatched junction bases numbered 7, after V lost 5 bases and J lost 5 bases. Germline V lookup: CDR1 MNHEY, CDR2 SVGEGT. The CDR3 spans 14 residues. The CDR3 sequence: CASSTRTGRTEAFF. The sequenced part of the CDR3 DNA is TGTGCCAGCAGTACCCGGACAGGGCGAACTGAA.

This clone came up many times. The read gets to within 3 residues of the CDR3 end, and the germline J gene fills in the rest. The chain joins TRBV15 to TRBJ2-3; 9 bases are a match to TRBD1. Germline V gives CDR1 LNHNV, CDR2 YYDKDF (reference sequence). V was clipped by 3 bases and J by 3 bases; unmatched bases: 4. The CDR3 has 15 residues. CDR3 region: CATSRWDRETDTQYF. Partial CDR3 DNA: TGTGCCACCAGCAGGTGGGACAGGGAAACAGATACG.

This clone was recorded many times. The CDR3 is cut off 3 residues early in the read; its end comes from the germline J gene. The J gene is TRBJ2-5, the V gene TRBV7-9; a weak D match, TRBD2 (5 bases). Trimming took 3 bases from V and 3 from J, leaving 8 bases between them. The V gene's germline CDR1 is SEHNR and CDR2 FQNEAQ (reference sequence). This CDR3 spans 13 amino acids. Incomplete CDR3 DNA: TGTGCCAGCAGCTTTTTCGGGGAAGAGACC. Amino acid sequence: CASSFFGEET. The entire CDR3 protein reads CASSFFGEETQYF.

This clone showed up many times. The read is 3 residues too short to cover the CDR3 end, so that end is filled in from the germline J gene. J is TRBJ2-5 and V is TRBV7-9, with D tentatively TRBD2 (5 bases). The CDR3 runs 14 residues. V lost 3 bases and J 0 bases, leaving 8 bases between the germline ends. Per the germline V gene, CDR1 is SEHNR and CDR2 is FQNEAQ (reference sequence). The CDR3 spells CASSFPGYQETQYF. The CDR3 bases that were read are TGTGCCAGCAGCTTTCCGGGGTACCAAGAGACC.

This clone was picked up many times. The missing CDR3 end, 3 residues past where the read stops, is filled in from the germline J gene. V and J are TRBV30 and TRBJ2-4, with a possible D match to TRBD1 (5 bases). Germline V gene sequence: CDR1 GTSNPN, CDR2 SVGIG (reference sequence). This CDR3 has 14 residues. V lost 0 bases and J 1 base, leaving 7 bases between the germline ends. The CDR3 sequence: CAWSVGVAKNIQYF. The CDR3 DNA, read in part, is TGTGCCTGGAGTGTAGGGGTTGCCAAAAACATT. The full variable domain, in which reference TRBV30 and TRBJ2-4 provide the parts outside the CDR3, is SQTIHQWPATLVQPVGSPLSLECTVEGTSNPNLYWYRQAAGRGLQLLFYSVGIGQISSEVPQNLSASRPQDRQFILSSKKLLLSDSGFYLCAWSVGVAKNIQYFGAGTRLSVL.